The 14 T cell receptor beta chains listed next were all sequenced from one sample in a study of T cell clones after liver transplantation. TCRdb's copy holds only in-frame clones and misses some; the assay was immunoSEQ multiplex PCR. The data hold about 51,000 clones, with less than 90% observed a single time. The source material was CD8+ T cells from blood, sampled 12 months after liver transplant. Receptors originate from a human patient who received a liver transplant. A share of the T cells may be of graft donor origin.

This clone was counted a few times. CDR3 residues: CASSPGGSGGNTIYF. The CDR3 region has the DNA TGCGCCAGCAGCCCCGGGGGATCCGGCGGAAACACCATATATTTT. V gene TRBV5-1 combines with J gene TRBJ1-3, with D perhaps TRBD1 (5 bases). This CDR3 contains 15 residues. In germline, CDR1 is SGHRS, CDR2 YFSETQ. Trimming took off 4 bases at V and 4 bases at J, with 15 bases between the two ends. The entire variable domain, with the rest obtained from reference TRBV5-1 and TRBJ1-3, is as follows: KAGVTQTPRYLIKTRGQQVTLSCSPISGHRSVSWYQQTPGQGLQFLFEYFSETQRNKGNFPGRFSGRQFSNSRSEMNVSTLELGDSALYLCASSPGGSGGNTIYFGEGSWLTVV.

The gene calls are TRBV5-4 and TRBJ2-1, with D maybe TRBD1 (6 bases). The V end lost 4 bases, the J end lost 15 bases, and 17 bases lay between the germline ends. This CDR3 is built from 12 residues. CDR1 is SGHNT and CDR2 is YYREEE in the germline V gene (reference sequence). In DNA form, the CDR3 reads TGTGCCAGCAGCCCAACACCGGGACAATTGTTCTTC. Translating it yields CASSPTPGQLFF.

In this sample, this clone turned up once. The genes are TRBV28 and TRBJ2-7; D unclear. Germline CDR1 and CDR2: MDHEN and SYDVKM. This CDR3 region has 17 residues. Trimming cost V 3 bases and J 6 bases, with 24 bases left between them. The CDR3 coding sequence is TGTGCCAGCAGTTTTAGGTCCGGCCCCCCAGTAGCAAGCGAGCAGTACTTC. Translation: CASSFRSGPPVASEQYF.

This clone was recorded only once. The J gene is TRBJ1-2, the V gene TRBV7-9; the D gene is possibly TRBD1 (5 bases). Germline CDR1 is SEHNR and CDR2 is FQNEAQ (reference sequence). There are 13 residues in the CDR3. V lost 2 bases and J lost 3, with 7 bases in between. The CDR3 region is CASSLQGDYGYTF. CDR3 nucleotides: TGTGCCAGCAGCTTACAGGGAGACTATGGCTACACCTTC.

The chain's CDR3 is CASSGTAGTTAPYEQYF. The CDR3 DNA reads as TGTGCCAGCAGCGGAACGGCCGGGACCACAGCCCCCTACGAGCAGTACTTC. The rearrangement links TRBV11-2 to TRBJ2-7; D tentatively fits TRBD1 or TRBD2 (5 bases each). Trimming shortened V by 5 bases and J by 2 bases, and 22 bases separated the two germline ends. Germline V gene lookup returns CDR1 SGHAT and CDR2 FQNNGV. This CDR3 contains 17 residues.

J is TRBJ2-1 and V is TRBV2; 9 bases line up with TRBD1. V lost 6 bases and J lost 4; bases outside the gene matches: 7. The CDR3 length is 15 residues. From germline, CDR1 is SNHLY and CDR2 FYNNEI. CDR3 DNA: TGTGCCAGCAGAATAGACAGGGGGGTTTACAATGAGCAGTTCTTC. Residues: CASRIDRGVYNEQFF.

This clone was counted a single time. V usage is TRBV9 and J usage is TRBJ2-3; 7 bases align to TRBD2. Germline CDR1 reads SGDLS; CDR2 reads YYNGEE. The ends lost 4 bases at V and 2 bases at J; junction bases unmatched: 7. This CDR3 contains 15 residues. CDR3 in DNA: TGTGCCAGCAGCCCCAGCGGGATGTACACAGATACGCAGTATTTT. Translating it yields CASSPSGMYTDTQYF.

The rearrangement joins TRBV5-8 to TRBJ1-1; 8 bases are a match to TRBD1. From germline, CDR1 is SGHTS and CDR2 YDEGEE. V shed 2 bases and J 4 bases; nucleotides not matched to a gene: 10. This CDR3 is 16 amino acids long. CDR3 in amino acids: CASSLGQGAWGTEAFF. The CDR3 DNA sequence: TGTGCCAGCAGCTTAGGTCAGGGGGCATGGGGCACTGAAGCTTTCTTT.

V gene TRBV19 combines with J gene TRBJ2-1; D uncertain. CDR1 and CDR2 from the germline V gene are LNHDA and SQIVND (reference sequence). V was pared by 5 bases and J by 6 bases, with 8 bases between. The CDR3 loop spans 12 amino acids. Written as DNA, the CDR3 is TGTGCCAGTAGTTTCGGCGTCAATGAGCAGTTCTTC. Protein product: CASSFGVNEQFF.

V gene TRBV27 combines with J gene TRBJ2-7; 7 nucleotides line up with TRBD2. The ends lost 4 bases at V and 2 bases at J; junction bases unmatched: 2. This CDR3 spans 13 amino acids. Germline V gene lookup returns CDR1 MNHEY and CDR2 SMNVEV (reference sequence). CDR3 sequence reads: CASSSRGAYEQYF. For the CDR3, the DNA is TGTGCCAGCAGTTCCCGGGGGGCCTACGAGCAGTACTTC.

This chain connects TRBV30 to TRBJ1-1, with a tentative D call TRBD1 (5 bases). This CDR3 has 13 residues. Trimming shortened V by 4 bases and J by 6 bases, and 15 bases separated the two germline ends. The V gene's germline CDR1 is GTSNPN and CDR2 SVGIG (reference sequence). As DNA, the CDR3 is TGTGCCTGGACCCCGACAGTTATGGCTGAAGCTTTCTTT. Translated, it gives CAWTPTVMAEAFF. The complete variable domain, with remaining parts taken from reference TRBV30 and TRBJ1-1, reads SQTIHQWPATLVQPVGSPLSLECTVEGTSNPNLYWYRQAAGRGLQLLFYSVGIGQISSEVPQNLSASRPQDRQFILSSKKLLLSDSGFYLCAWTPTVMAEAFFGQGTRLTVV.

J is TRBJ2-3 and V is TRBV7-9, with D possibly matching TRBD2 (7 bases). The CDR3 extends over 17 amino acids. Germline V lookup: CDR1 SEHNR, CDR2 FQNEAQ (reference sequence). V shed 0 bases and J shed 0 bases, with 13 bases lying between them. In nucleotides, the CDR3 is TGTGCCAGCAGCTTAGCGGGGGGGCTTACTAGCACAGATACGCAGTATTTT. It encodes CASSLAGGLTSTDTQYF. The whole variable domain, remainder taken from reference TRBV7-9 and TRBJ2-3, is DTGVSQNPRHKITKRGQNVTFRCDPISEHNRLYWYRQTLGQGPEFLTYFQNEAQLEKSRLLSDRFSAERPKGSFSTLEIQRTEQGDSAMYLCASSLAGGLTSTDTQYFGPGTRLTVL.

V usage is TRBV7-9 and J usage is TRBJ2-5, with 10 bases matching TRBD2. Germline CDR1 reads SEHNR; CDR2 reads FQNEAQ (reference sequence). This CDR3 is built from 15 residues. V lost 3 bases to trimming and J lost 2 bases; unmatched junction nucleotides: 3. The CDR3 sequence is CASSFSGREQETQYF. The CDR3 DNA is TGTGCCAGCAGCTTCAGCGGGAGGGAGCAAGAGACCCAGTACTTC.

The chain is built from TRBV7-9 and TRBJ1-2; no clear D. The CDR3 consists of 15 residues. Germline values: CDR1 SEHNR, CDR2 FQNEAQ (reference sequence). V lost 1 base, J lost 2 bases, and 11 bases lay in between. CDR3 nucleotide sequence: TGTGCCAGCAGCTTAGTTGGCGGGTTAAACTATGGCTACACCTTC. Amino acid sequence: CASSLVGGLNYGYTF.